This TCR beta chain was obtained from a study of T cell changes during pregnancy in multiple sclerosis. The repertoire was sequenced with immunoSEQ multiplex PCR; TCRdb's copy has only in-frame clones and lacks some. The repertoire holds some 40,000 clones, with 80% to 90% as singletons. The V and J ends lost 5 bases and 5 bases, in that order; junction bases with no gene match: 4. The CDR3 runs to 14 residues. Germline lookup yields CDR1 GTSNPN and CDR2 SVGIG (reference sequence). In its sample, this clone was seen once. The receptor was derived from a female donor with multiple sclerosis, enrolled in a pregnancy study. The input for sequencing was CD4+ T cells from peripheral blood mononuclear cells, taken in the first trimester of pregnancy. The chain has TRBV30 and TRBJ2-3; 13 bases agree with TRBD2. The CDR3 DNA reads TGTGCCTGGGGACTAGCGGGAGCAAGAGATACGCAGTATTTT. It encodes CAWGLAGARDTQYF.